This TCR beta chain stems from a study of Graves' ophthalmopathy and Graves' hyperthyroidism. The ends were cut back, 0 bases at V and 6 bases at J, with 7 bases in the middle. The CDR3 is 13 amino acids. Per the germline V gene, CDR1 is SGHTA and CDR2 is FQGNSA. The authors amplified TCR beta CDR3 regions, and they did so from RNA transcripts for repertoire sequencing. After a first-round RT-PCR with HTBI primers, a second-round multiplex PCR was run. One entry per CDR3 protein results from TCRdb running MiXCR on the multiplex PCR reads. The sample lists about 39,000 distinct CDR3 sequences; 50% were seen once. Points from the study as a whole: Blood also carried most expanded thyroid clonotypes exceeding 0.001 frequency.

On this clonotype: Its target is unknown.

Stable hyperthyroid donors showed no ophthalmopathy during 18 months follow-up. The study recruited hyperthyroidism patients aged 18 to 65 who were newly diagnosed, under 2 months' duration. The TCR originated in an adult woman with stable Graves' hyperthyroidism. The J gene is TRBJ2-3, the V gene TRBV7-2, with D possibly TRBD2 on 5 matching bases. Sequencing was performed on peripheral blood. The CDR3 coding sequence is TGTGCCAGCAGCTTAGCGACGGGGGATACGCAGTATTTT. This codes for CASSLATGDTQYF. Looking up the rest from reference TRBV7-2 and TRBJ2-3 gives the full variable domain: GAGVSQSPSNKVTEKGKDVELRCDPISGHTALYWYRQSLGQGLEFLIYFQGNSAPDKSGLPSDRFSAERTGGSVSTLTIQRTQQEDSAVYLCASSLATGDTQYFGPGTRLTVL.